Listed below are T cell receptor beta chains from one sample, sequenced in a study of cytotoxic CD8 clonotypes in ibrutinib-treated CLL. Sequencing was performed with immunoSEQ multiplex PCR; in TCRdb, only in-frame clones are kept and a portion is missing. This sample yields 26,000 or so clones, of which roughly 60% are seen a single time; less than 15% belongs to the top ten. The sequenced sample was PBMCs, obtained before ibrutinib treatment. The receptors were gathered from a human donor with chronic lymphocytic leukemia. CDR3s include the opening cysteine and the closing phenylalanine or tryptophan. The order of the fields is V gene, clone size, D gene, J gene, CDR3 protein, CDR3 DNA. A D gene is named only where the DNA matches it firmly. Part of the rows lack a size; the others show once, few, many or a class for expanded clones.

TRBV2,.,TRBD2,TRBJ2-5,CASSPGLAALQETQYF,TGTGCCAGCAGTCCTGGACTAGCGGCCTTACAAGAGACCCAGTACTTC
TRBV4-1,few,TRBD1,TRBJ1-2,CASSPQGRQGKSYGYTF,TGCGCCAGCAGCCCCCAGGGCCGACAGGGGAAGAGCTATGGCTACACCTTC
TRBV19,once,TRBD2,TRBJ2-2,CASHNRGVGTGELFF,TGTGCCAGTCACAACCGGGGGGTGGGCACCGGGGAGCTGTTTTTT
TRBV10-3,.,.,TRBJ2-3,CAISGGTDTQYF,TGTGCCATCTCGGGGGGCACAGATACGCAGTATTTT
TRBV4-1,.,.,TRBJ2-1,CASSQSPEGLPRRGAYNEQFF,TGCGCCAGCAGCCAATCCCCCGAGGGACTTCCCAGGAGGGGTGCCTACAATGAGCAGTTCTTC
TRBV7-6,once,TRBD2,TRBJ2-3,CASSLGPPGLAGGLTDTQYF,TGTGCCAGCAGCTTAGGCCCGCCGGGACTAGCGGGAGGACTCACAGATACGCAGTATTTT
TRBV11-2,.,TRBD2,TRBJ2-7,CASSLRPSGYEQYF,TGTGCCAGCAGCTTACGACCTAGCGGATACGAGCAGTACTTC
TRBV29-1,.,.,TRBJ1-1,CSTRGWTEAFF,TGCAGCACCCGAGGGTGGACTGAAGCTTTCTTT
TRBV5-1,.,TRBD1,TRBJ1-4,CASSQQGVNEKLFF,TGCGCCAGCAGCCAACAGGGGGTAAATGAAAAACTGTTTTTT
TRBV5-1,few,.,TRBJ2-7,CASSPNQGSGEQYF,TGCGCCAGCAGCCCGAACCAGGGGTCAGGCGAGCAGTACTTC
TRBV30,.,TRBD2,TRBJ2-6,CAYPATSGGAPGANVLTF,TGTGCCTACCCCGCGACTAGCGGGGGGGCGCCTGGGGCCAACGTCCTGACTTTC
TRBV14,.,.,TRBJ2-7,CASSQLYEQYF,TGTGCCAGCAGCCAGTTATACGAGCAGTACTTC
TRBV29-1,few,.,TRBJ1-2,CSARPGGWNYGYTF,TGCAGCGCCCGTCCTGGGGGTTGGAACTATGGCTACACCTTC
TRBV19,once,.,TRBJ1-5,CASSTLDEAHGPQHF,TGTGCCAGTAGTACTCTGGACGAGGCGCACGGGCCCCAGCATTTT
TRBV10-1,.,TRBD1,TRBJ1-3,CASSRDRIGNTIYF,TGCGCCAGCAGTCGGGACAGAATCGGAAACACCATATATTTT
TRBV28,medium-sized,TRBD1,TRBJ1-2,CASRGRTGGGGGYTF,TGTGCCAGCAGGGGTAGGACAGGGGGCGGTGGTGGCTACACCTTC
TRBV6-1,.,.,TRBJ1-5,CASSAMVGSRPQHF,TGTGCCAGCAGTGCCATGGTCGGTTCTCGGCCCCAGCATTTT
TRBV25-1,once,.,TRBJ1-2,CASSHLHGKGYGYTF,TGTGCCAGCAGTCACTTACATGGGAAGGGGTATGGCTACACCTTC